The subject of this entry is one TCR beta chain. This sample is part of a study of shared clonotypes between healthy human individuals. The repertoire was sequenced with immunoSEQ multiplex PCR; TCRdb's copy has only in-frame clones and lacks some. The table lists roughly 1,000,000 clones, around 82% of them singletons. The V and J ends lost 5 bases and 3 bases, in that order; junction bases with no gene match: 4. Per germline, CDR1 SGHTA and CDR2 FQGTGA. The CDR3 is 16 residues long. The chain has TRBV7-3 and TRBJ2-3; 14 bases are shared with TRBD2. The sample taken for sequencing was memory CD4+ T cells from PBMCs. The sample's subset: CD45RA-negative fraction. The receptor comes from a man between 18 and 29 years old in good health. Some clones in this sample may be carry-over from other donors' samples. For the CDR3, the DNA is TGTGCCAGCAGCCCCTGGACTAGCGGGGGGACAGATACGCAGTATTTT. Protein sequence: CASSPWTSGGTDTQYF. Supplemented by reference TRBV7-3 and TRBJ2-3, the full variable domain reads GAGVSQTPSNKVTEKGKYVELRCDPISGHTALYWYRQSLGQGPEFLIYFQGTGAADDSGLPNDRFFAVRPEGSVSTLKIQRTERGDSAVYLCASSPWTSGGTDTQYFGPGTRLTVL.